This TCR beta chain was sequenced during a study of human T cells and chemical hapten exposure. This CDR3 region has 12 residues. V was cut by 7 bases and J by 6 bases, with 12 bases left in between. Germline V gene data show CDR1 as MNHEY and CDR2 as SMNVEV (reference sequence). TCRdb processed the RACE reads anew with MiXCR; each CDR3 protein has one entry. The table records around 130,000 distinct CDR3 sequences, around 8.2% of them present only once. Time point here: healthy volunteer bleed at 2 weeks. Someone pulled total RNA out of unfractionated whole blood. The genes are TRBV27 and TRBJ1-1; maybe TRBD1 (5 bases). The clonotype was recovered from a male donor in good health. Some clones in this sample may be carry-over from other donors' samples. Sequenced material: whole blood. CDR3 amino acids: CASKGLRAEAFF. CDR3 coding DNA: TGTGCCAGCAAGGGGTTACGGGCTGAAGCTTTCTTT.